Shown below are 24 T cell receptor beta chains from a single sample sequenced in a study of blood T cell repertoires in COVID-19. Data came from immunoSEQ multiplex PCR; TCRdb stores just in-frame clones and leaves some out. The sample records over 110,000 clones, over 80% being singletons. The sequenced material came from peripheral blood. The origin of the receptors is a woman aged 45-59 years with acute or convalescent COVID-19.

The chain couples TRBV28 to TRBJ1-1; a possible D gene is TRBD1 (5 bases). Germline V CDR1 and CDR2: MDHEN, SYDVKM. CDR3 length equals 11 residues. Between the trimmed V and J ends, which lost 6 bases and 7 bases, there was a span of 9 bases. Here the CDR3 reads CASRVGVEAFF. The CDR3 DNA follows: TGTGCCAGCAGAGTAGGGGTTGAAGCTTTCTTT.

The CDR3 region is CASSFPTQGAIHEQYF. As DNA, the CDR3 is TGTGCCAGCAGTTTCCCCACACAGGGGGCGATCCACGAGCAGTACTTC. The chain has TRBV28 and TRBJ2-7; TRBD1 aligns across 9 bases. After removal of 3 bases from V and 5 bases from J, the junction contained 11 bases not matched to a gene. This CDR3 spans 16 amino acids. Germline lookup yields CDR1 MDHEN and CDR2 SYDVKM. Looking up the rest from reference TRBV28 and TRBJ2-7 gives the full variable domain: DVKVTQSSRYLVKRTGEKVFLECVQDMDHENMFWYRQDPGLGLRLIYFSYDVKMKEKGDIPEGYSVSREKKERFSLILESASTNQTSMYLCASSFPTQGAIHEQYFGPGTRLTVT.

The CDR3 spells CASSPRYSDYSYEQYF. The CDR3 DNA reads TGTGCCAGCAGTCCCCGGTATAGTGACTATTCCTACGAGCAGTACTTC. The chain carries TRBV27 and TRBJ2-7, with D tentatively TRBD2 (5 bases). The CDR3 runs to 16 residues. V was shortened by 5 bases and J by 1 base, with 18 bases between the two germline ends. Germline assignment: CDR1 MNHEY and CDR2 SMNVEV (reference sequence).

This chain links TRBV11-3 with TRBJ2-1; 10 bases align to TRBD1. Germline lookup yields CDR1 SGHNT and CDR2 YENEEA. The V and J ends lost 5 bases and 2 bases, in that order; junction bases with no gene match: 3. The CDR3 spans 15 residues. The CDR3 here is CASSLGTGAYNEQFF. CDR3 DNA: TGTGCCAGCAGCCTAGGGACAGGGGCCTACAATGAGCAGTTCTTC.

This clone has only one observation. V gene TRBV9 combines with J gene TRBJ2-7, with D perhaps matching TRBD2 (6 bases). The CDR3 loop spans 13 amino acids. V was trimmed by 4 bases and J by 6 bases, leaving 14 bases between them. Per germline, CDR1 SGDLS and CDR2 YYNGEE. CDR3 bases: TGTGCCAGCAGCCGTATGGGGGGTGCCGAGCAGTACTTC. Its translation: CASSRMGGAEQYF.

V gene TRBV4-1 combines with J gene TRBJ1-5; D not certain. Trimming stripped 1 base from V and 0 bases from J, with 10 bases between. Germline V gene lookup returns CDR1 MGHRA and CDR2 YSYEKL. The CDR3 runs 16 residues. CDR3 sequence (DNA): TGCGCCAGCAGCCAAGCTTATACCTATAGCAATCAGCCCCAGCATTTT. It translates to CASSQAYTYSNQPQHF.

This clone showed up just once. The chain uses TRBV5-6 and TRBJ1-1; maybe TRBD1 (5 bases). The V gene lost 1 base and the J gene lost 5 bases, with 9 bases spanning the gap. CDR3 length equals 13 residues. Per the germline V gene, CDR1 is SGHDT and CDR2 is YYEEEE. The DNA for the CDR3 is TGTGCCAGCAGCTTGACAGGAAGAACTGAAGCTTTCTTT. Translation gives CASSLTGRTEAFF.

This chain joins TRBV28 and TRBJ1-4, with 10 bases identical to TRBD1. The CDR3 contains 17 residues. Germline V lookup: CDR1 MDHEN, CDR2 SYDVKM. Trimming removed 6 bases from V and 14 bases from J; junction bases left unmatched: 21. DNA of the CDR3: TGTGCCAGCAGCTCCGTCAAAACGGACAGGGGGAATAAGGATCTGTTTTTT. Its protein product is CASSSVKTDRGNKDLFF.

The J gene is TRBJ1-2, the V gene TRBV3-1 (or the pseudogene TRBV3-2); 8 bases match TRBD1. After removal of 3 bases from V and 8 bases from J, the junction contained 14 bases not matched to a gene. The CDR3 contains 16 residues. CDR1 and CDR2 (germline): LGHDT, YNNKEL (reference sequence). The CDR3 DNA follows: TGTGCCAGCAGCCAGGAGCAGGGGGCCAAAAAGGAAGGCTACACCTTC. This encodes CASSQEQGAKKEGYTF.

This chain uses TRBV15 with TRBJ1-2; D not resolved. Trimming removed 1 base at V and 8 bases at J, with 14 bases between. CDR1 is LNHNV and CDR2 is YYDKDF in the germline V gene (reference sequence). This CDR3 has 14 residues. CDR3 sequence reads: CATSRVRGSEGYTF. CDR3 coding DNA: TGTGCCACCAGCAGAGTGCGAGGGTCTGAAGGCTACACCTTC.

The chain has TRBV5-6 and TRBJ1-2; no clear D. Germline V lookup: CDR1 SGHDT, CDR2 YYEEEE. Trimming left V 2 bases short and J 2 bases short, with 7 bases between. The CDR3 loop spans 13 amino acids. DNA of the CDR3: TGTGCCAGCAGCTTTGGCTCGAACTATGGCTACACCTTC. This sequence encodes CASSFGSNYGYTF.

The chain joins TRBV24-1 to TRBJ1-1; perhaps TRBD1 as D (6 bases). Germline V gene sequence: CDR1 KGHDR, CDR2 SFDVKD. Trimming took off 6 bases at V and 1 base at J, with 8 bases between the two ends. The CDR3 runs 13 residues. CDR3 DNA: TGTGCCACCAGTCGGGACAAGAACACTGAAGCTTTCTTT. As protein: CATSRDKNTEAFF.

This sequence joins TRBV7-3 and TRBJ2-4; D may be TRBD2 (5 bases). The ends were cut back, 4 bases at V and 2 bases at J, with 12 bases in the middle. This CDR3 is 15 amino acids long. CDR1 is SGHTA, CDR2 FQGTGA, per germline. Written as DNA, the CDR3 is TGTGCCAGCAGCTCATCTGTAGCGACCAAAAACATTCAGTACTTC. Amino acids: CASSSSVATKNIQYF.

The CDR3 here is CAKHESGQFF. In nucleotides, the CDR3 is TGTGCGAAGCACGAATCTGGGCAGTTCTTC. J is TRBJ2-1 and V is TRBV2; D remains ambiguous. CDR1 is SNHLY, CDR2 FYNNEI, per germline. The CDR3 has 10 amino acids.

The V and J genes are TRBV2 and TRBJ2-3; 8 bases align to TRBD2. This CDR3 has 15 residues. CDR1 is SNHLY, CDR2 FYNNEI, per germline. V was pared by 5 bases and J by 6 bases, with 10 bases of the junction left unmatched. Written as DNA, the CDR3 is TGTGCCAGCAGTCGTGAAGCGGGAGCCCCTGATACGCAGTATTTT. Translating gives CASSREAGAPDTQYF.

This clone appeared a few times. The gene calls are TRBV7-8 and TRBJ1-5, with a tentative D call TRBD1 (6 bases). V was clipped by 4 bases and J by 4 bases, with 11 bases between them. CDR1 SGHVS and CDR2 FQNEAQ come from the germline V gene. The length of the CDR3 is 14 residues. The CDR3 DNA follows: TGTGCCAGCAGCTACAGGGCTGGGAATCAGCCCCAGCATTTT. Translation: CASSYRAGNQPQHF.

The V call is TRBV7-8, the J call TRBJ1-6, with a weak D call TRBD1 (6 bases). This CDR3 contains 16 residues. Germline loops: CDR1 SGHVS, CDR2 FQNEAQ. V lost 5 bases, J lost 7 bases, and 18 bases lay in between. The CDR3 region is CASSPGGGLENSPLHF. The CDR3 bases are TGTGCCAGCAGCCCCGGGGGGGGGCTGGAGAATTCACCCCTCCACTTT.

V and J are TRBV29-1 and TRBJ2-3; perhaps TRBD2 as D (6 bases). Trimming took 4 bases from V and 2 from J, leaving 10 bases between them. The CDR3 has 13 residues. Germline V CDR1 and CDR2: SQVTM, ANQGSEA. The CDR3 loop is CSVGGLNTDTQYF. The DNA for the CDR3 is TGCAGCGTTGGGGGACTTAACACAGATACGCAGTATTTT.

The chain has TRBV9 and TRBJ2-3; D possibly corresponds to TRBD2 (5 bases). This CDR3 comprises 15 residues. Germline loops: CDR1 SGDLS, CDR2 YYNGEE. The V end was cut by 0 bases, the J end by 4 bases, with 12 bases between. CDR3 region: CASSVEFWGADTQYF. The CDR3 region has the DNA TGTGCCAGCAGCGTAGAGTTTTGGGGAGCAGATACGCAGTATTTT.

This clone was recorded many times. The chain has TRBV27 and TRBJ1-1; the D is unclear. Per the germline V gene, CDR1 is MNHEY and CDR2 is SMNVEV (reference sequence). With 6 bases removed from V and 6 bases from J, the gap between germline ends came to 20 bases. This CDR3 has 15 residues. DNA for the CDR3: TGTGCCAGCAGCCCGCGCCCGGGGATGATCTCTGAAGCTTTCTTT. Protein: CASSPRPGMISEAFF.

This clone was seen just once. The chain joins TRBV27 to TRBJ1-4; D is possibly TRBD1 (5 bases). Germline V gene data show CDR1 as MNHEY and CDR2 as SMNVEV (reference sequence). CDR3 length: 14 residues. The V end was cut by 6 bases, the J end by 5 bases, with 13 bases between. CDR3 in amino acids: CASRPGLPNEKLFF. In nucleotides, the CDR3 is TGTGCCAGCAGGCCGGGACTGCCGAATGAAAAACTGTTTTTT.

The gene calls are TRBV6-5 and TRBJ2-2, with TRBD2 as a possible D gene (6 bases). The V end lost 6 bases, the J end lost 7 bases, and 15 bases lay between the germline ends. This CDR3 contains 14 residues. Germline CDR1 is MNHEY and CDR2 is SVGAGI. CDR3: CASSWRDGLGELFF. CDR3 DNA sequence: TGTGCCAGCAGCTGGCGGGATGGTCTCGGGGAGCTGTTTTTT.

This clone was seen only a few times. This sequence joins TRBV2 and TRBJ2-7, with a possible D match to TRBD1 (6 bases). The V end lost 7 bases, the J end lost 6 bases, and 19 bases lay between the germline ends. The germline CDR1 and CDR2 sequences are SNHLY and FYNNEI. There are 14 residues in the CDR3. The CDR3 reads CASIPGTPLFEQYF. The DNA of the CDR3 is TGTGCCAGCATCCCCGGGACACCTCTCTTCGAGCAGTACTTC.

The chain is built from TRBV3-1 (or the pseudogene TRBV3-2) and TRBJ1-2, with a weak D call TRBD1 (6 bases). V lost 0 bases and J 8 bases, leaving 7 bases between the germline ends. This CDR3 is built from 12 residues. Per the germline V gene, CDR1 is LGHDT and CDR2 is YNNKEL (reference sequence). CDR3 protein: CASSQDRGGYTF. The CDR3 nucleotides are TGTGCCAGCAGCCAAGACAGGGGCGGCTACACCTTC.